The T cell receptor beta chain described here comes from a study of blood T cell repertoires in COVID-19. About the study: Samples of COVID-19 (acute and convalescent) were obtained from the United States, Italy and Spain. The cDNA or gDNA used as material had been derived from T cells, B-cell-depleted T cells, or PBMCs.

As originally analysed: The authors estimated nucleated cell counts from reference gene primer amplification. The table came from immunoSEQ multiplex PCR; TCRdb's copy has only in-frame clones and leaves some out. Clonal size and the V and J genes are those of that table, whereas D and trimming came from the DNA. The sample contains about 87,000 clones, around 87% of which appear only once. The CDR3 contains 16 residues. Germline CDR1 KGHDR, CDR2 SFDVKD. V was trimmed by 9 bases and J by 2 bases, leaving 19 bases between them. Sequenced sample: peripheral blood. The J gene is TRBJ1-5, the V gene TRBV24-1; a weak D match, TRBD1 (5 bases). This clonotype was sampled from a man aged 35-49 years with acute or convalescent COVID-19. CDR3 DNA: TGTGCCACCTCCGTGTCAGGGAAAAGCGGCAATCAGCCCCAGCATTTT. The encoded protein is CATSVSGKSGNQPQHF.